This T cell receptor (beta chain) was found in a study of post-analysis software for immune sequencing data. Whole-study context: Relapsing-remitting, secondary progressive and progressive-relapsing forms of multiple sclerosis all featured among disease courses.

Included in the TCR beta cDNA libraries were unique molecular identifiers. Once roughly 0.95 to 10 million T cells were used, a few hundred thousand cDNA molecules resulted. MiXCR, applied by TCRdb to the PCR reads, yields one record per CDR3 protein. The table records over 300,000 distinct CDR3 sequences, about a third of them present only once. Whole-study results and caveats: In patients, about five TRBV segments were more frequent than in controls, with TRBV5-6, TRBV5-1 and TRBV20-1 among them. When compared against controls, multiple sclerosis patients showed significantly lower normalized Chao1 diversity.

This clonotype showed up just a few times. No antigen is known for it. Trimming cost V 4 bases and J 6 bases; bases outside gene matches: 6. Per germline, CDR1 SGDLS and CDR2 YYNGEE. The length of the CDR3 is 13 residues. The chain carries TRBV9 and TRBJ1-2; 7 bases line up with TRBD1. The source of this sequence is a girl between 5 and 17 years old with multiple sclerosis. Sequencing was performed on blood. The CDR3 is CASSSLDRDGYTF. CDR3 in DNA: TGTGCCAGCAGCTCATTAGACAGGGATGGCTACACCTTC. The full variable domain, rest sourced from reference TRBV9 and TRBJ1-2, is DSGVTQTPKHLITATGQRVTLRCSPRSGDLSVYWYQQSLDQGLQFLIQYYNGEERAKGNILERFSAQQFPDLHSELNLSSLELGDSALYFCASSSLDRDGYTFGSGTRLTVV.